Listed here are 26 T cell receptor beta chains from one sample, sequenced in a study of preoperative IRX-2 immunotherapy in early breast cancer. Clones were sequenced by immunoSEQ multiplex PCR, and TCRdb holds only the in-frame ones, with some missing. The sample contains approximately 27,000 clones, approximately 80% of which appear only once. The treatment here: preoperative locoregional IRX-2 cytokine immunotherapy. The source material was lymph node tissue, sampled after IRX-2 immunotherapy. All receptors derive from a human donor with breast cancer.

This chain links TRBV18 with TRBJ1-1; TRBD1 aligns across 7 bases. The germline gives CDR1 KGHSH, CDR2 LQKENI. This CDR3 contains 14 residues. The J segment lost 4 bases and the V segment lost 4 bases, leaving 6 bases of the junction unmatched. This CDR3 is CASSRPAGGTEAFF. The CDR3 nucleotides read TGTGCCAGCTCACGACCGGCAGGGGGCACTGAAGCTTTCTTT.

The chain combines TRBV15 with TRBJ2-3; weak D call: TRBD1 (6 bases). Germline V gene sequence: CDR1 LNHNV, CDR2 YYDKDF (reference sequence). The CDR3 runs 16 residues. V gave up 0 bases and J gave up 3 bases, with 13 bases separating them. CDR3 protein: CATSREQGSLTDTQYF. For the CDR3, the DNA is TGTGCCACCAGCAGAGAACAGGGAAGTTTAACAGATACGCAGTATTTT.

The gene calls are TRBV7-6 and TRBJ1-5; 7 bases line up with TRBD1. The CDR3 is 17 amino acids. Germline V gene sequence: CDR1 SGHVS, CDR2 FNYEAQ. J gave up 2 bases and V 4 bases, and 11 bases lay outside the gene matches. The DNA of the CDR3 is TGTGCCAGCAGCTCGGCAGGGGGAATTCGGGGCAATCAGCCCCAGCATTTT. Amino acids: CASSSAGGIRGNQPQHF. Filled out from reference TRBV7-6 and TRBJ1-5, the complete variable domain reads GAGVSQSPRYKVTKRGQDVALRCDPISGHVSLYWYRQALGQGPEFLTYFNYEAQQDKSGLPNDRFSAERPEGSISTLTIQRTEQRDSAMYRCASSSAGGIRGNQPQHFGDGTRLSIL.

This clone was recorded only once. The V gene is TRBV19, the J gene TRBJ2-2, with unresolved D. The CDR3 runs 11 residues. The V end was cut by 7 bases, the J end by 6 bases, with 6 bases between. Germline V gene lookup returns CDR1 LNHDA and CDR2 SQIVND (reference sequence). The CDR3 bases are TGTGCCAGTACTTCCGCCGGGGAGCTGTTTTTT. Its translation is CASTSAGELFF.

The chain carries TRBV9 and TRBJ2-5, with D possibly being TRBD1 (5 bases). The CDR3 is 15 amino acids. Trimming pared 5 bases from V and 5 bases from J, leaving 19 bases between. CDR1 and CDR2 (germline): SGDLS, YYNGEE. CDR3 region: CASSQGPGSRETQYF. Written as DNA, the CDR3 is TGTGCCAGCAGTCAAGGACCAGGGTCACGGGAGACCCAGTACTTC.

The chain has TRBV6-8 and TRBJ1-4; weak D call: TRBD1 (5 bases). The CDR3 has 17 residues. Trimming took 0 bases from V and 4 from J, leaving 15 bases between them. CDR1 and CDR2 from the germline V gene are MNHGY and SAAAGT. The CDR3 sequence: CASSYSPLGQGNEKLFF. The CDR3 region has the DNA TGTGCCAGCAGTTACTCCCCGCTGGGCCAGGGTAATGAAAAACTGTTTTTT.

This clone was recorded once. The J gene is TRBJ1-1, the V gene TRBV18; no clear D gene. The germline CDR1 and CDR2 sequences are KGHSH and LQKENI. The CDR3 runs 15 residues. Trimming removed 4 bases from V and 3 bases from J, with 15 bases in between. The CDR3 DNA follows: TGTGCCAGCTCACTACGATACAGTTCGGACACTGAAGCTTTCTTT. It encodes CASSLRYSSDTEAFF.

V gene TRBV6-8 combines with J gene TRBJ2-1, with 8 bases aligning to TRBD1. Germline V gene sequence: CDR1 MNHGY, CDR2 SAAAGT. V gave up 5 bases and J gave up 2 bases; unmatched junction bases: 2. The CDR3 has 14 residues. This chain's CDR3 is CASSKQGAYNEQFF. Here the CDR3 DNA reads TGTGCCAGCAGTAAACAGGGGGCCTACAATGAGCAGTTCTTC.

V usage is TRBV22-1 and J usage is TRBJ1-2; the table assigns TRBD1, which was not confirmed against the DNA. TRBV22-1 is an annotated pseudogene. The CDR3 contains 13 residues. Here the CDR3 reads CASSLFRAYGYTF. CDR3 DNA: TGTGCCAGCAGTTTATTCAGGGCATATGGCTACACCTTC.

The rearrangement links TRBV6-8 to TRBJ1-1; the match to TRBD1 covers 10 bases. This CDR3 region has 16 residues. Germline CDR1 reads MNHGY; CDR2 reads SAAAGT. V was clipped by 5 bases and J by 0 bases; unmatched bases: 6. The chain's CDR3 is CASSRTGTGVNTEAFF. The CDR3 bases are TGTGCCAGCAGTCGCACCGGGACAGGGGTGAACACTGAAGCTTTCTTT.

This chain joins TRBV19 and TRBJ1-2, with TRBD1 identical over 7 bases. V lost 2 bases and J lost 8; bases outside the gene matches: 8. The CDR3 is 14 residues long. From germline, CDR1 is LNHDA and CDR2 SQIVND (reference sequence). In DNA, the CDR3 is TGTGCCAGTAGTATATACGACAGGGACGTCGGCTACACCTTC. The encoded protein is CASSIYDRDVGYTF.

This chain's CDR3 is CASSSFRDLGSPLHF. The CDR3 coding sequence is TGTGCCAGCAGCTCATTCCGGGACTTAGGTTCACCCCTCCACTTT. This chain links TRBV11-3 with TRBJ1-6; D is possibly TRBD1 (5 bases). The germline V and J ends were trimmed by 4 bases and 9 bases, with 16 bases remaining between them. Looked up from germline, CDR1 is SGHNT and CDR2 is YENEEA. CDR3 size: 15 residues.

This clone was picked up a small number of times. This chain joins TRBV30 and TRBJ1-1; weak D call: TRBD1 (6 bases). In germline, CDR1 is GTSNPN, CDR2 SVGIG (reference sequence). The CDR3 sequence is 13 residues long. V shed 0 bases and J shed 3 bases, with 8 bases lying between them. CDR3 amino acids: CAWSVQGDTEAFF. CDR3 in DNA: TGTGCCTGGAGTGTACAGGGAGACACTGAAGCTTTCTTT.

V gene TRBV6-8 combines with J gene TRBJ1-6, with D perhaps TRBD1 (6 bases). Germline V lookup: CDR1 MNHGY, CDR2 SAAAGT. The CDR3 contains 18 residues. V was trimmed by 6 bases and J by 7 bases, leaving 25 bases between them. The CDR3 protein is CASRGLGTSLGLNSPLHF. Here the CDR3 DNA reads TGTGCCAGCAGGGGCCTAGGGACATCCCTAGGTCTAAATTCACCCCTCCACTTT.

The gene calls are TRBV6-8 and TRBJ1-2; 8 nucleotides align to TRBD1. The CDR3 covers 16 residues. The V gene's germline CDR1 is MNHGY and CDR2 SAAAGT. V was clipped by 6 bases and J by 4 bases; unmatched bases: 13. Here the CDR3 DNA reads TGTGCCAGCAGCCCCGGGCAGGGGGCGCGAGGCTATGGCTACACCTTC. It codes for CASSPGQGARGYGYTF.

This chain joins TRBV6-8 and TRBJ2-5, with unresolved D. The V and J ends lost 0 bases and 3 bases respectively, with 11 bases between them. This CDR3 is built from 15 residues. The germline V gene encodes CDR1 MNHGY and CDR2 SAAAGT. In DNA form, the CDR3 reads TGTGCCAGCAGTTACTCGCAGCGATGGGAAGAGACCCAGTACTTC. This codes for CASSYSQRWEETQYF.

This clone was seen once. This chain links TRBV28 with TRBJ1-2, with D possibly TRBD1 on 5 matching bases. Between the trimmed V and J ends, which lost 2 bases and 7 bases, there was a span of 14 bases. Germline V gene sequence: CDR1 MDHEN, CDR2 SYDVKM. CDR3 length: 14 amino acids. The CDR3 spells CASSLLGGGGGYTF. The CDR3 DNA is TGTGCCAGCAGTTTACTTGGGGGAGGTGGTGGCTACACCTTC.

J is TRBJ2-2 and V is TRBV11-3; 9 bases align to TRBD1. Germline V gene lookup returns CDR1 SGHNT and CDR2 YENEEA. There are 17 residues in the CDR3. J lost 3 bases, V lost 5 bases, and 10 bases had no gene match. In DNA, the CDR3 is TGTGCCAGCAGCCCTACCTGGGGACAGGGCGACACCGGGGAGCTGTTTTTT. Protein: CASSPTWGQGDTGELFF.

This rearrangement joins TRBV11-3 to TRBJ2-1, with 9 positions matching TRBD1. Germline values: CDR1 SGHNT, CDR2 YENEEA. V dropped 3 bases and J dropped 4; count of bases not matched to a gene: 7. CDR3 length: 16 amino acids. The chain's CDR3 is CASSLPGQGSYNEQFF. CDR3 nucleotides: TGTGCCAGCAGCTTGCCCGGACAGGGGTCTTACAATGAGCAGTTCTTC.

The V call is TRBV29-1, the J call TRBJ2-7; D gene uncertain. V was trimmed by 0 bases and J by 0 bases, leaving 9 bases between them. CDR1 and CDR2 (germline): SQVTM, ANQGSEA. This CDR3 is built from 14 residues. CDR3 residues: CSVEDSPASYEQYF. In DNA form, the CDR3 reads TGCAGCGTTGAAGACAGTCCTGCCTCCTACGAGCAGTACTTC.

This clone was observed once. This rearrangement joins TRBV30 to TRBJ2-7, with a tentative D call TRBD1 (5 bases). The V and J ends lost 5 bases and 3 bases respectively, with 11 bases between them. This CDR3 comprises 12 residues. The germline V gene encodes CDR1 GTSNPN and CDR2 SVGIG (reference sequence). CDR3 in DNA: TGTGCCTGGGCCCCCGACAGCTACGAGCAGTACTTC. Protein: CAWAPDSYEQYF.

The CDR3: CATAVGVETQYF. CDR3 sequence (DNA): TGTGCCACTGCTGTGGGGGTGGAGACCCAGTACTTC. The chain employs TRBV6-8 and TRBJ2-5, with D tentatively TRBD1 or TRBD2 (5 bases each). CDR1 and CDR2 from the germline V gene are MNHGY and SAAAGT. V was clipped by 10 bases and J by 5 bases, with 14 bases between them. The CDR3 length is 12 residues.

The chain recombines TRBV10-2 with TRBJ1-3; TRBD1 is a possible D gene (6 bases). The germline V and J ends were trimmed by 8 bases and 7 bases, with 18 bases remaining between them. Germline V gene sequence: CDR1 WSHSY, CDR2 SAAADI. This CDR3 is 14 amino acids long. CDR3 amino acids: CASGGGGQKNTIYF. DNA of the CDR3: TGCGCCAGCGGGGGTGGGGGCCAAAAGAACACCATATATTTT.

J is TRBJ1-5 and V is TRBV6-8, with 8 bases aligning to TRBD1. CDR1 and CDR2 (germline): MNHGY, SAAAGT. The CDR3 contains 13 residues. Germline trimming cut 6 bases from V and 6 bases from J; bases unmatched to any gene: 4. In DNA, the CDR3 is TGTGCCAGCAGGGGACAGGCTGTTCAGCCCCAGCATTTT. It translates to CASRGQAVQPQHF.

This clone has a single count. The chain is built from TRBV6-8 and TRBJ1-2, with 9 bases identical to TRBD1. CDR3 length equals 14 residues. Trimming took 10 bases from V and 2 from J; bases not matched to a gene: 8. The germline V gene has CDR1 MNHGY and CDR2 SAAAGT. The chain's CDR3 is CAIKGQGRNYGYTF. The CDR3 coding sequence is TGTGCCATCAAAGGACAGGGGAGAAACTATGGCTACACCTTC.

This clone was recorded once. The rearrangement joins TRBV10-1 to TRBJ2-1; 8 bases are a match to TRBD2. Germline V gene sequence: CDR1 WNHNN, CDR2 SYGVQD (reference sequence). Trimming took 10 bases from V and 5 from J; bases not matched to a gene: 13. The CDR3 consists of 15 residues. In DNA form, the CDR3 reads TGCGCCACCTCTAGGGAGCCGCGGGGGGACAATGAGCAGTTCTTC. Its protein product is CATSREPRGDNEQFF.